The present T cell receptor (beta chain) was sequenced within a study of T cell responses to AZD1222 COVID-19 vaccine. CDR1 is SNHLY and CDR2 is FYNNEI in the germline V gene. The junction had 3 bases not matched to a gene; V was cut back by 7 bases and J by 1 base. This CDR3 spans 15 amino acids. Assay used: immunoSEQ multiplex PCR; TCRdb lists only in-frame clones, some missing. Of around 100,000 clones listed, approximately 83% are singletons. Sequences were derived from peripheral blood, sampled on day 0 of AZD1222 vaccination. The sequence was obtained from an adult in good health. The chain is built from TRBV2 and TRBJ2-2; 10 bases line up with TRBD1. The CDR3 region has the DNA TGTGCCAGCATCGGGACAGGGGTGAACACCGGGGAGCTGTTTTTT. It translates to CASIGTGVNTGELFF.